This T cell receptor (beta chain) derives from a study of CD8 T cells in ankylosing spondylitis. This CDR3 has 14 amino acids. V lost 3 bases and J lost 5, with 14 bases in between. Germline CDR1 and CDR2: SGHRS and YFSETQ. Quantitative 5'-RACE with molecular barcodes generated TCR beta libraries. TCRdb passed the 5' RACE reads through MiXCR, listing each CDR3 protein once. This sample has some 840,000 distinct CDR3 sequences, with approximately 12% found just once. Details on this clonotype: Its target is unknown.

Findings and limits, study-wide: Several of the motif variants were reported before in synovial fluid and blood from reactive arthritis. Blood of patients with ankylosing spondylitis appeared to be characterized by a TCR beta motif of 8 or 9 highly homologous variants. Researchers report that disease-linked clones proved CD8+ and relatively rare in peripheral blood. Significant enrichment of disease-linked clones was reported in matched ankylosing spondylitis synovial fluid.

The TCR comes from a male donor with ankylosing spondylitis. Sequenced sample: blood, either unsorted or a sorted T cell fraction (not recorded which). V and J are TRBV5-1 and TRBJ1-1, with a weak D call TRBD1 (6 bases). The CDR3 DNA reads TGCGCCAGCAGCTCACAGGGCGACGAGACTGAAGCTTTCTTT. This translates into CASSSQGDETEAFF. Using reference TRBV5-1 and TRBJ1-1 for the parts outside the CDR3, the full variable domain is KAGVTQTPRYLIKTRGQQVTLSCSPISGHRSVSWYQQTPGQGLQFLFEYFSETQRNKGNFPGRFSGRQFSNSRSEMNVSTLELGDSALYLCASSSQGDETEAFFGQGTRLTVV.